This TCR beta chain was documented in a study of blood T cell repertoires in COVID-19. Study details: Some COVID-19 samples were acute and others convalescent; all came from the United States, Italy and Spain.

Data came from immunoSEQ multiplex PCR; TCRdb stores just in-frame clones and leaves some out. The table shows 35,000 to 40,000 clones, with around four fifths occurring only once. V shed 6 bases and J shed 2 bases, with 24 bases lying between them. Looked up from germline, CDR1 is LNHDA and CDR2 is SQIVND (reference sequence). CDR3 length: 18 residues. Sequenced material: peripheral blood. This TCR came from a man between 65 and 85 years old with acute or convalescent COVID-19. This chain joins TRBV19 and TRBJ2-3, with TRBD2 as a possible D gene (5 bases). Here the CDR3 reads CASSPGKFKGAVTDTQYF. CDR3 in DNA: TGTGCCAGTAGCCCCGGGAAATTCAAAGGAGCGGTCACAGATACGCAGTATTTT.